This entry features one T cell receptor (beta chain) sequence. As yet, its antigen is unknown. In TCRdb, the RACE reads were re-called with MiXCR into one record per CDR3 protein. The sample shows over 300,000 distinct CDR3 sequences, roughly 5% of them seen only once. The CDR3 contains 16 residues. Trimming pared 4 bases from V and 1 base from J, leaving 13 bases between. Germline V lookup: CDR1 SGHVS, CDR2 FQNEAQ. This record belongs to a study of human T cells and chemical hapten exposure. The overall study: Small pooled library volume differences chiefly drove per-sample TCR yield variation.

Described time point: pre-sensitization, week 0. Treatment defined: therapeutic diphenylcyclopropenone sensitization with weekly scalp DPC. Study-level points and caveats: DPC sensitization did not alter TCRs above 1 in 1000 frequency. The study found expanded TCRs formed significantly more large CDR3 similarity clusters than controls.

The chain joins TRBV7-8 to TRBJ1-4; unclear D gene. Source: whole blood, taken in connection with sensitization to the hapten diphenylcyclopropenone (DPC). This TCR was recovered from a woman between 45 and 60 years old with alopecia areata. Some clones in this sample may be carry-over from other donors' samples. The CDR3 DNA reads TGTGCCAGCAGCTCCTTTCGAGTTAGAACTAATGAAAAACTGTTTTTT. It encodes CASSSFRVRTNEKLFF.